This TCR beta chain was sequenced during a study of blood T cells in healthy people across ages. Study-wide results and caveats: PBMCs went unsorted, and a conclusive naive versus antigen-experienced comparison was therefore prevented.

Germline lookup yields CDR1 SGHRS and CDR2 YFSETQ. Trimming shortened V by 4 bases and J by 10 bases, and 15 bases separated the two germline ends. This CDR3 has 13 residues. PCR was performed a second time for roughly 6 to 12 cycles using a sample-barcoded 5' primer and a J-beta primer mix. TCRdb passed the 5' RACE reads through MiXCR, listing each CDR3 protein once. The table includes hundreds of thousands of distinct CDR3 sequences, around 32% detected once. There are many counts of this clonotype. Antigen unknown. The sample was blood. The chain links TRBV5-1 to TRBJ2-1, with D tentatively TRBD2 (6 bases). The sequence came from an elderly woman in good health. The CDR3 reads CASSTGVSGEQFF. The CDR3 nucleotides read TGCGCCAGCAGCACGGGGGTTAGCGGCGAGCAGTTCTTC. Combining the CDR3 with reference TRBV5-1 and TRBJ2-1 gives the whole variable domain KAGVTQTPRYLIKTRGQQVTLSCSPISGHRSVSWYQQTPGQGLQFLFEYFSETQRNKGNFPGRFSGRQFSNSRSEMNVSTLELGDSALYLCASSTGVSGEQFFGPGTRLTVL.